Below are 8 T cell receptor beta chains sequenced from a single sample in a study of T cells in Graves' hyperthyroidism and ophthalmopathy. It was RNA transcripts that yielded the amplified TCR beta CDR3 regions. An initial round of RT-PCR targeting the TCR CDR3 relied on the HTBI primer set. From the multiplex PCR reads, TCRdb called clonotypes with MiXCR, one entry per CDR3 protein. The sample records about 700,000 distinct CDR3 sequences, roughly 46% being singletons. The sample comprised peripheral blood or thyroid tissue (not recorded which). The receptors here all came from an adult man with Graves' disease, either hyperthyroidism or ophthalmopathy (not recorded which).

A remark on this clonotype: This may arise from a read error, as a much more abundant clone is one base away. The chain couples TRBV7-9 to TRBJ1-1; D is unclear. CDR1 is SEHNR, CDR2 FQNEAQ, per germline (reference sequence). The CDR3 totals 12 residues. Trimming removed 5 bases at V and 3 bases at J, with 7 bases between. The CDR3, as DNA: TGTGCCAGCAGCCACCCGGACACTGAAGCTTTCTTT. Translating it yields CASSHPDTEAFF.

This clonotype appeared a few times. The rearrangement links TRBV7-2 to TRBJ1-3; tentatively, D is TRBD1 (6 bases). Trimming pared 5 bases from V and 0 bases from J, leaving 20 bases between. CDR1 SGHTA and CDR2 FQGNSA come from the germline V gene. This CDR3 spans 18 amino acids. The CDR3, as DNA: TGTGCCAGCAGCCAAGATTTGACGTCAGGGGCCTCTGGAAACACCATATATTTT. This gives the protein CASSQDLTSGASGNTIYF.

In this sample, this clonotype turned up once. The J gene is TRBJ2-6, the V gene TRBV5-1, with D possibly being TRBD2 (6 bases). The CDR3 runs 16 residues. Germline V gene lookup returns CDR1 SGHRS and CDR2 YFSETQ. The V end lost 0 bases, the J end lost 1 base, and 8 bases lay between the germline ends. CDR3 residues: CASSLAAGSGANVLTF. The CDR3 DNA is TGCGCCAGCAGCTTGGCCGCGGGATCTGGGGCCAACGTCCTGACTTTC. Together with reference TRBV5-1 and TRBJ2-6, the CDR3 gives the full variable domain: KAGVTQTPRYLIKTRGQQVTLSCSPISGHRSVSWYQQTPGQGLQFLFEYFSETQRNKGNFPGRFSGRQFSNSRSEMNVSTLELGDSALYLCASSLAAGSGANVLTFGAGSRLTVL.

This clonotype was detected only a few times. This rearrangement joins TRBV9 to TRBJ1-1; D might be TRBD1 (5 bases). The CDR3 has 15 residues. Germline assignment: CDR1 SGDLS and CDR2 YYNGEE. The V end lost 0 bases, the J end lost 1 base, and 10 bases lay between the germline ends. Here the CDR3 reads CASSVEDRRNTEAFF. The CDR3, as DNA: TGTGCCAGCAGCGTAGAAGACAGACGGAACACTGAAGCTTTCTTT.

In regard to this clonotype: A read error may explain this, as a much larger clone is one base away. The chain uses TRBV2 and TRBJ1-4; D may be TRBD1 (5 bases). The CDR3 has 15 amino acids. The germline CDR1 and CDR2 sequences are SNHLY and FYNNEI. Trimming shortened V by 4 bases and J by 7 bases, and 16 bases separated the two germline ends. This CDR3 reads CASSARTWEGEKLFF. The CDR3 DNA is TGTGCCAGCAGTGCAAGGACATGGGAAGGTGAAAAACTGTTTTTT.

This rearrangement joins TRBV6-1 to TRBJ2-7; possibly TRBD1 or TRBD2 for D (5 bases each). CDR3 length equals 14 residues. Germline V gene sequence: CDR1 MNHNS, CDR2 SASEGT. Between the trimmed V and J ends, which lost 6 bases and 0 bases, there was a span of 12 bases. The CDR3 spells CASRPGTVSYEQYF. In DNA, the CDR3 is TGTGCCAGCAGACCCGGGACGGTCTCCTACGAGCAGTACTTC.

This sequence joins TRBV19 and TRBJ1-2; D is possibly TRBD1 (6 bases). This CDR3 region has 16 residues. CDR1 and CDR2 from the germline V gene are LNHDA and SQIVND (reference sequence). The V end was cut by 9 bases, the J end by 4 bases, with 24 bases between. CDR3 residues: CASSVAKRDTAYGYTF. The CDR3 bases are TGTGCCAGCAGCGTTGCTAAACGGGACACCGCCTATGGCTACACCTTC.

The sample holds many counts of this clonotype. The chain couples TRBV10-3 to TRBJ1-1; D is perhaps TRBD1 (5 bases). V gave up 2 bases and J gave up 0 bases, with 13 bases separating them. The CDR3 loop spans 16 amino acids. Germline-derived CDR1 and CDR2 are ENHRY and SYGVKD. The CDR3 sequence: CAISERGFGMNTEAFF. In DNA form, the CDR3 reads TGTGCCATCAGTGAGAGGGGATTCGGGATGAACACTGAAGCTTTCTTT.